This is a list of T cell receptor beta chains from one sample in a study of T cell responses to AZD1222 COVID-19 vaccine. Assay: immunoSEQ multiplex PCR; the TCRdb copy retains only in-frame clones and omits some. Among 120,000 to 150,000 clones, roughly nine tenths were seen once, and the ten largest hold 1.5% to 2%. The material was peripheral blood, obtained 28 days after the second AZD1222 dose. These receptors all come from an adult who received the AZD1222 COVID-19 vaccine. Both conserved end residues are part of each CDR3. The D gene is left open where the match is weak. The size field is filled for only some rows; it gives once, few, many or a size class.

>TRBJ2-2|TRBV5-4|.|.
CASSKGGYTGELFF
TGTGCCAGCAGCAAAGGAGGCTATACCGGGGAGCTGTTTTTT
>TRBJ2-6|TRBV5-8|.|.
CASSFGGAGANVLTF
TGTGCCAGCAGCTTTGGAGGTGCTGGGGCCAACGTCCTGACTTTC
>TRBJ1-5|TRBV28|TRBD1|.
CASSSPGTGHQPQHF
TGTGCCAGCAGTTCACCCGGGACAGGGCATCAGCCCCAGCATTTT
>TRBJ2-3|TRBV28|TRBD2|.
CASSLLAGTSLGTQYF
TGTGCCAGCAGCTTACTAGCGGGGACCAGTTTGGGTACGCAGTATTTT
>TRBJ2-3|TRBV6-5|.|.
CASSPRWGATDTQYF
TGTGCCAGCAGTCCCCGATGGGGGGCCACAGATACGCAGTATTTT
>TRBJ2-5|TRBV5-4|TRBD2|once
CASSTRGEETQYF
TGTGCCAGCAGCACTCGGGGGGAGGAGACCCAGTACTTC
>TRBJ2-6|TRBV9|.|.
CASGEAPGSSGANVLTF
TGTGCCAGCGGTGAGGCCCCGGGGAGTTCTGGGGCCAACGTCCTGACTTTC
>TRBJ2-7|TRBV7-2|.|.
CASRGGKESSYEQYF
TGTGCCAGCAGGGGCGGGAAAGAGAGCTCCTACGAGCAGTACTTC
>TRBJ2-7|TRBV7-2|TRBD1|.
CASSLRPGQGRGEQYF
TGTGCCAGCAGCTTAAGGCCCGGACAGGGAAGGGGCGAGCAGTACTTC
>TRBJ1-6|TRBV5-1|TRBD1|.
CASSLRDRDSPLHF
TGCGCCAGCAGCTTGCGGGACAGGGATTCACCCCTCCACTTT
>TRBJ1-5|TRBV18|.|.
CASSPARASGQPQHF
TGTGCCAGCTCACCGGCCCGGGCCTCAGGACAGCCCCAGCATTTT
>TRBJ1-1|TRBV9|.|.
CASSPEINTEAFF
TGTGCCAGCAGCCCGGAGATCAACACTGAAGCTTTCTTT
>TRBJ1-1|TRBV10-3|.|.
CAISRLNTEAFF
TGTGCCATCAGCCGGTTGAACACTGAAGCTTTCTTT
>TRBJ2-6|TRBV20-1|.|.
CSASRGNSGANVLTF
TGCAGTGCTAGTAGGGGGAACTCTGGGGCCAACGTCCTGACTTTC
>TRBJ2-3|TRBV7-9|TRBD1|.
CASSFETGSDTQYF
TGTGCCAGCAGCTTTGAGACAGGGTCAGATACGCAGTATTTT